Shown below are 10 T cell receptor beta chains from a single sample sequenced in a study of cytomegalovirus exposure and HLA in healthy donors. The PCR contained 60 Vbeta and 13 Jbeta primers. Measured with immunoSEQ multiplex PCR; TCRdb has only the in-frame clones, and not every one. The data hold 150,000 to 200,000 clones, with 80% to 85% observed a single time. Sequencing used PBMCs. The receptors derive from a human donor in good health.

The genes are TRBV13 and TRBJ2-1; D is possibly TRBD1 (6 bases). CDR3 length: 14 residues. Looked up from germline, CDR1 is PRHDT and CDR2 is FYEKMQ (reference sequence). Trimming removed 5 bases at V and 9 bases at J, with 17 bases between. The CDR3 nucleotides are TGTGCCAGCAGCCCCGGACAGTCATGGGGTGAGCAGTTCTTC. As protein: CASSPGQSWGEQFF.

The gene calls are TRBV5-5 and TRBJ2-1; 8 bases are shared with TRBD1. Trimming removed 1 base from V and 9 bases from J; junction bases left unmatched: 9. The length of the CDR3 is 15 residues. The germline gives CDR1 SGHKS, CDR2 YYEKEE (reference sequence). For the CDR3, the DNA is TGTGCCAGCAGCTTGATGCAGGGGGCGTCGCGTGAGCAGTTCTTC. Amino acids: CASSLMQGASREQFF.

The rearrangement links TRBV12-5 to TRBJ2-1, with D unclear. Trimming shortened V by 0 bases and J by 3 bases, and 12 bases separated the two germline ends. Per germline, CDR1 LGHNT and CDR2 FRNRAP. This CDR3 is 16 amino acids long. The CDR3 here is CASGLVLAAHYNEQFF. The DNA of the CDR3 is TGTGCTAGTGGTTTGGTTCTGGCGGCACACTACAATGAGCAGTTCTTC.

On this clone itself: A junction boundary mismatches the germline segment, possibly from a read error. The V call is TRBV7-2, the J call TRBJ1-2; D may be TRBD1 (5 bases). Germline loops: CDR1 SGHTA, CDR2 FQGNSA. This CDR3 has 11 amino acids. The CDR3 sequence is CASSLAMSQDF. The CDR3 region has the DNA TGTGCCAGCAGCTTAGCAATGTCACAGGACTTC.

V gene TRBV6-1 combines with J gene TRBJ1-3, with D hard to call. V lost 3 bases and J 0 bases, leaving 9 bases between the germline ends. Germline V lookup: CDR1 MNHNS, CDR2 SASEGT. This CDR3 is 15 amino acids long. CDR3 DNA: TGTGCCAGCAGTGAGTTAGTAAACTCTGGAAACACCATATATTTT. Protein sequence: CASSELVNSGNTIYF.

CDR3 coding DNA: TGTGCCAGCAGACTTGCGGGGGGGGATGGCTACACCTTC. This gives the protein CASRLAGGDGYTF. The rearrangement uses TRBV6-7 and TRBJ1-2; TRBD1 is a possible D gene (5 bases). TRBV6-7 is an ORF for which the function is uncertain. V was clipped by 6 bases and J by 6 bases, with 14 bases between them. The length of the CDR3 is 13 residues.

This sequence joins TRBV18 and TRBJ2-5, with TRBD2 as a possible D gene (5 bases). This CDR3 is built from 13 residues. V gave up 6 bases and J gave up 1 base, with 9 bases separating them. Germline CDR1 is KGHSH and CDR2 is LQKENI. The CDR3 loop is CASSRTVQETQYF. The CDR3 DNA sequence: TGTGCCAGCTCCCGGACTGTCCAAGAGACCCAGTACTTC.

The chain uses TRBV7-2 and TRBJ1-1; 8 bases fit TRBD1. Germline trimming cut 1 base from V and 6 bases from J; bases unmatched to any gene: 7. The germline V gene encodes CDR1 SGHTA and CDR2 FQGNSA. The CDR3 has 15 amino acids. CDR3 sequence reads: CASSLVGTGSSEAFF. CDR3 nucleotides: TGTGCCAGCAGCTTAGTCGGGACAGGATCTTCTGAAGCTTTCTTT.

The chain couples TRBV7-8 to TRBJ2-2, with D tentatively TRBD2 (6 bases). The CDR3 contains 14 residues. Germline lookup yields CDR1 SGHVS and CDR2 FQNEAQ. V shed 1 base and J shed 4 bases, with 7 bases lying between them. CDR3 DNA sequence: TGTGCCAGCAGCTTAGGGGACTTCACCGGGGAGCTGTTTTTT. It yields the protein CASSLGDFTGELFF.

This clone was found once. The chain recombines TRBV12-5 with TRBJ1-1; 9 nucleotides match TRBD1. Looked up from germline, CDR1 is LGHNT and CDR2 is FRNRAP. V lost 1 base, J lost 3 bases, and 3 bases stayed unmatched. This CDR3 has 15 amino acids. The CDR3 DNA reads as TGTGCTAGTGGTTTGGGCGGACAGGGGTACACTGAAGCTTTCTTT. This translates into CASGLGGQGYTEAFF.